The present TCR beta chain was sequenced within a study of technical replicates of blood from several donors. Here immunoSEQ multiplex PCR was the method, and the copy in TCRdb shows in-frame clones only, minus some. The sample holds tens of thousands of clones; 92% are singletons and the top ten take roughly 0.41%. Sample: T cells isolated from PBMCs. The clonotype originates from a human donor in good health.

In nucleotides, the CDR3 is TGTGCCAGCAGTGTGCGGGAGTGGAATGAGCAGTTCTTC. This translates into CASSVREWNEQFF. The chain links TRBV6-1 to TRBJ2-1, with TRBD2 identical over 7 bases. V lost 4 bases to trimming and J lost 7 bases; unmatched junction nucleotides: 4. Germline V gene sequence: CDR1 MNHNS, CDR2 SASEGT. This CDR3 is built from 13 residues.